The count of the clone carrying this TCR beta chain is one. Original methodology: Amplifying reference gene primers gave estimates of nucleated cell counts. Produced via immunoSEQ multiplex PCR; TCRdb's table is partial and in-frame only. That table supplies the V and J calls and clone size; D and trimming were determined from the DNA. The repertoire has about 210,000 clones, around 80% of them found once; the top ten carry 13%. These data belong to a study of blood T cell repertoires in COVID-19. About the study: Samples taken during acute and convalescent COVID-19 were collected in the United States, Italy and Spain.

From germline, CDR1 is SGHAT and CDR2 FQNNGV. The ends were cut back, 1 base at V and 3 bases at J, with 10 bases in the middle. This CDR3 has 14 amino acids. The specimen was peripheral blood. The V and J genes are TRBV11-2 and TRBJ2-7, with D possibly matching TRBD2 (6 bases). This sequence originates from a human donor in a cohort sampled during active COVID-19. This chain's CDR3 is CASSLVGLGYEQYF. CDR3 DNA: TGTGCCAGCAGCTTAGTGGGACTGGGCTACGAGCAGTACTTC.